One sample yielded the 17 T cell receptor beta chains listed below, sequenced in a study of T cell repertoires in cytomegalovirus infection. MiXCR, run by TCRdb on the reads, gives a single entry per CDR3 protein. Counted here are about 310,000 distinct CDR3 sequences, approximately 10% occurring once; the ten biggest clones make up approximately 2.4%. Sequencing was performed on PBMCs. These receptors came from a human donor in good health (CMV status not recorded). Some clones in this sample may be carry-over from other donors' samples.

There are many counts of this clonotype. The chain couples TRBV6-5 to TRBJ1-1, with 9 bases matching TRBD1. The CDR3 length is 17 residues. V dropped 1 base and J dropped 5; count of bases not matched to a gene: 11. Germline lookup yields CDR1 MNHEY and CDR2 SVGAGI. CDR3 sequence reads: CASSYLGTGKGGTEAFF. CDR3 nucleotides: TGTGCCAGCAGTTACTTGGGGACAGGGAAAGGAGGAACTGAAGCTTTCTTT.

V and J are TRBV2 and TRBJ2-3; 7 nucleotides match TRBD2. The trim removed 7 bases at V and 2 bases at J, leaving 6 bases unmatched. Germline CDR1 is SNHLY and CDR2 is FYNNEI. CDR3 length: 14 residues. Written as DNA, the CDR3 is TGTGCCAGCAAACTAGCGCCTTACACAGATACGCAGTATTTT. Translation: CASKLAPYTDTQYF.

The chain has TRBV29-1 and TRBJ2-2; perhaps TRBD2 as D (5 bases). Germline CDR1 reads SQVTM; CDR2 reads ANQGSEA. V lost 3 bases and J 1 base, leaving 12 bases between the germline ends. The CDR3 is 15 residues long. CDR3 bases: TGCAGCGTTGATAGGACTGAAAAGAACACCGGGGAGCTGTTTTTT. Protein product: CSVDRTEKNTGELFF.

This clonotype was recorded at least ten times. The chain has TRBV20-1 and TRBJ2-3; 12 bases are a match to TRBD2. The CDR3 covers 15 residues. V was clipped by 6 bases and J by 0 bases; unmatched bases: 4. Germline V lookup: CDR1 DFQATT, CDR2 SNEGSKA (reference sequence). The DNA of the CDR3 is TGCAGTGCCCGGACTAGCGGGACCAGCACAGATACGCAGTATTTT. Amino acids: CSARTSGTSTDTQYF.

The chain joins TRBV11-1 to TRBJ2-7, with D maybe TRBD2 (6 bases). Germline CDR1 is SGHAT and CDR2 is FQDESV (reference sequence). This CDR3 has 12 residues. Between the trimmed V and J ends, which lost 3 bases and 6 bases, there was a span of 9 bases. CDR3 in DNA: TGTGCCAGCAGCTTCGGGGGTGGCGAGCAGTACTTC. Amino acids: CASSFGGGEQYF. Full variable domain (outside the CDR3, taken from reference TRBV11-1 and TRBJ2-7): EAEVAQSPRYKITEKSQAVAFWCDPISGHATLYWYRQILGQGPELLVQFQDESVVDDSQLPKDRFSAERLKGVDSTLKIQPAELGDSAMYLCASSFGGGEQYFGPGTRLTVT.

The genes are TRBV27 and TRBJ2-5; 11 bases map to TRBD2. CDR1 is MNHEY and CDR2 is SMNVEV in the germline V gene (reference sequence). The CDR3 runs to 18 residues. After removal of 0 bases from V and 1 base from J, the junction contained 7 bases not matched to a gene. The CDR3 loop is CASSLSVSGGAFQETQYF. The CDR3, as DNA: TGTGCCAGCAGTTTATCGGTTAGCGGGGGGGCATTCCAAGAGACCCAGTACTTC.

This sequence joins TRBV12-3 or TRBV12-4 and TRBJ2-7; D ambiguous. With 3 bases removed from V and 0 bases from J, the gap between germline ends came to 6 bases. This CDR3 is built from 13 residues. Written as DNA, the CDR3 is TGTGCCAGCAGTTTCGACTCCTCCTACGAGCAGTACGTC. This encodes CASSFDSSYEQYV.

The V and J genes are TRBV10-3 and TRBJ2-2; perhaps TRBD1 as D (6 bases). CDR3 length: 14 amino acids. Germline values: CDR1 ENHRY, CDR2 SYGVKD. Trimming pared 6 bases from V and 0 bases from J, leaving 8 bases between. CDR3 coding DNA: TGTGCCATCAGGGGGACAACGAACACCGGGGAGCTGTTTTTT. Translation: CAIRGTTNTGELFF.

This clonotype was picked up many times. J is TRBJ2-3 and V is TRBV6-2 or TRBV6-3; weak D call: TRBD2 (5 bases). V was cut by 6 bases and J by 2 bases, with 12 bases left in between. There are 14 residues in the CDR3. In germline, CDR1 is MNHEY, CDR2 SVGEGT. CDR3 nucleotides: TGTGCCAGCAGGCGGGTATCGGCCACAGATACGCAGTATTTT. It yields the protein CASRRVSATDTQYF.

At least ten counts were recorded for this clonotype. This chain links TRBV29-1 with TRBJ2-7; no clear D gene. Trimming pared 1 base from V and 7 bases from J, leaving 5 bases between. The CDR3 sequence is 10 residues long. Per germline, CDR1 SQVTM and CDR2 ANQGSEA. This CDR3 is CSVEVGEQYF. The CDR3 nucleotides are TGCAGCGTTGAAGTAGGAGAGCAGTACTTC.

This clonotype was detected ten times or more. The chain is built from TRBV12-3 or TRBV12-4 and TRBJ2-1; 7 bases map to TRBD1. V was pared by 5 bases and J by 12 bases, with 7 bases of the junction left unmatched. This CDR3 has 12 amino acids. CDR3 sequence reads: CASSLGQVAQFF. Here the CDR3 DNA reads TGTGCCAGCAGTCTCGGACAGGTCGCGCAGTTCTTC.

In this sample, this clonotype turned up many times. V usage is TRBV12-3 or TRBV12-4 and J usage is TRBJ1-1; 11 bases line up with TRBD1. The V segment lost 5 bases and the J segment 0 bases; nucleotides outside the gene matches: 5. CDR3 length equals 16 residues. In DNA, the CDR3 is TGTGCCAGCAGTACCGGACAGGGGGCGGTGAACACTGAAGCTTTCTTT. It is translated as CASSTGQGAVNTEAFF.

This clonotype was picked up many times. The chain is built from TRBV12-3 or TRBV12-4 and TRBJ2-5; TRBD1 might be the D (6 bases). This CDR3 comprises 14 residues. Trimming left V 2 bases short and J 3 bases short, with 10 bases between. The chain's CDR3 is CASSLRTDKETQYF. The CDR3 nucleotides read TGTGCCAGCAGTTTACGGACAGACAAAGAGACCCAGTACTTC.

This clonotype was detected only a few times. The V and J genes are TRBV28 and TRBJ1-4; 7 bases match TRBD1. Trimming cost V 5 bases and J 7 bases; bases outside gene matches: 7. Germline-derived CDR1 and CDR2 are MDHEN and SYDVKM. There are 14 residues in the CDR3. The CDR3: CASSGEPGGEKLFF. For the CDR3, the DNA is TGTGCCAGCAGTGGGGAACCAGGGGGTGAAAAACTGTTTTTT.

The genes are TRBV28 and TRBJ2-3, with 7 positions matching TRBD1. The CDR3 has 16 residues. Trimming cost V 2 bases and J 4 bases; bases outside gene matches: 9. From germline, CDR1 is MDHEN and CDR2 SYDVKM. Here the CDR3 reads CASSLRVGGRPDTQYF. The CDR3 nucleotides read TGTGCCAGCAGTTTAAGGGTAGGGGGCCGTCCAGATACGCAGTATTTT.

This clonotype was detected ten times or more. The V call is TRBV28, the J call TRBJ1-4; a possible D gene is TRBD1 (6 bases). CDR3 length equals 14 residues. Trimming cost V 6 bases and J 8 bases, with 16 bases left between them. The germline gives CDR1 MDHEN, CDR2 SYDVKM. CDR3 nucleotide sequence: TGTGCCAGCAGGGGATCGAGTCAGGGGGAAAAACTGTTTTTT. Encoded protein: CASRGSSQGEKLFF.

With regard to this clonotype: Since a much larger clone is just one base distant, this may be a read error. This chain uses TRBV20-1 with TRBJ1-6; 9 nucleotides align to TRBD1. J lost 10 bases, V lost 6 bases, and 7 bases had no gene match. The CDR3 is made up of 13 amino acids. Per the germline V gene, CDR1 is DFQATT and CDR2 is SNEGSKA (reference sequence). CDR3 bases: TGCAGTGCCGGACAGGGGTATGGATCACCCCTCCACTTT. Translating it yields CSAGQGYGSPLHF.